The 5 T cell receptor beta chains presented below share a single source sample, sequenced in a study of T-cell memory formation after mild COVID-19. MiXCR, applied by TCRdb to the 5' RACE reads, yields one record per CDR3 protein. Counted here are more than 150,000 distinct CDR3 sequences, around 18% occurring once; the ten biggest clones make up more than 3%. The sequencing sample was made of PBMCs or a T cell subset sorted from them (not recorded which). The receptors here all came from a man younger than 35 who had mild COVID-19 (a few samples of this study predate the infection). Cell type and time point are not known.

In its sample, this clonotype was seen a few times. The chain is built from TRBV29-1 and TRBJ1-4; a weak D match, TRBD1 (5 bases). Germline V gene sequence: CDR1 SQVTM, CDR2 ANQGSEA. The length of the CDR3 is 13 residues. Deletions cut 7 bases from V and 7 bases from J, with 16 bases between. CDR3 loop: CSAQAAQGEKLFF. DNA of the CDR3: TGCAGCGCCCAGGCGGCGCAGGGTGAAAAACTGTTTTTT.

A few counts support this clonotype. The chain has TRBV9 and TRBJ1-6, with D perhaps TRBD1 (6 bases). V was cut by 3 bases and J by 8 bases, with 12 bases left in between. Germline loops: CDR1 SGDLS, CDR2 YYNGEE. This CDR3 has 14 residues. The CDR3 bases are TGTGCCAGCAGCGACGGACAGAACTATTCACCCCTCCACTTT. Amino acids: CASSDGQNYSPLHF.

Only a few counts were recorded for this clonotype. The V call is TRBV4-1, the J call TRBJ1-1; D gene ambiguous. V gave up 0 bases and J gave up 0 bases, with 11 bases separating them. Germline CDR1 reads MGHRA; CDR2 reads YSYEKL. This CDR3 spans 16 amino acids. CDR3 in DNA: TGCGCCAGCAGCCAAGATATGTGGGGAATGAACACTGAAGCTTTCTTT. This encodes CASSQDMWGMNTEAFF.

This clonotype was picked up a small number of times. The V gene is TRBV5-1, the J gene TRBJ2-7; TRBD2 aligns across 10 bases. CDR1 SGHRS and CDR2 YFSETQ come from the germline V gene. Losses at the gene ends were 1 base for V and 0 bases for J; bases not matched to a gene: 7. The CDR3 consists of 17 residues. CDR3 loop: CASSLRLAGASSYEQYF. CDR3 sequence (DNA): TGCGCCAGCAGCTTGAGGCTAGCGGGGGCAAGCTCCTACGAGCAGTACTTC.

This clonotype came up a few times. One end of the junction is discordant with germline, which a read error may explain. This chain joins TRBV4-3 and TRBJ1-6; D is undetermined. Germline V lookup: CDR1 LGHNA, CDR2 YSLEER. This CDR3 contains 15 residues. For the CDR3, the DNA is TGCGCCAGCAGTCAAGACGGGGAGGGTAATTCACCCCTCCACTTT. As protein: CASSQDGEGNSPLHF.